The 15 T cell receptor beta chains given below trace back to one sample, sequenced in a study of blood T cell repertoires in COVID-19. Repertoires were generated with immunoSEQ multiplex PCR, while TCRdb's copy carries only in-frame clones and drops some. The sample has 200,000 to 250,000 clones, roughly four fifths seen once; the top ten hold under 2%. The sample comprised PBMCs or T cells enriched from blood (not recorded which). Source of these receptors: a man aged 55-75 years who had recovered from COVID-19.

Note on this clone: One junction end disagrees with the germline gene, perhaps due to a read error. The chain has TRBV3-1 (or the pseudogene TRBV3-2) and TRBJ1-2; 7 bases line up with TRBD1. The CDR3 has 12 residues. The germline CDR1 and CDR2 sequences are LGHDT and YNNKEL (reference sequence). The CDR3 coding sequence is TGTGCCAGCAGCCAGGCCTCTGCCGACAGGGACTTC. It is translated as CASSQASADRDF.

The chain recombines TRBV10-2 with TRBJ2-5, with 8 bases fitting TRBD2. Germline CDR1 reads WSHSY; CDR2 reads SAAADI. The V segment lost 4 bases and the J segment 4 bases; nucleotides outside the gene matches: 8. This CDR3 comprises 15 residues. Here the CDR3 reads CASSGGGLAGETQYF. In nucleotides, the CDR3 is TGCGCCAGCAGTGGCGGGGGGCTAGCAGGAGAGACCCAGTACTTC.

This sequence joins TRBV25-1 and TRBJ1-6, with D hard to call. CDR1 and CDR2 from the germline V gene are MGHDK and SYGVNS. V was pared by 6 bases and J by 7 bases, with 4 bases between. The CDR3 is 11 residues long. The CDR3 here is CASRSNSPLHF. The CDR3 bases are TGTGCCAGCAGGAGCAATTCACCCCTCCACTTT. Full variable domain (remainder filled in from reference TRBV25-1 and TRBJ1-6): EADIYQTPRYLVIGTGKKITLECSQTMGHDKMYWYQQDPGMELHLIHYSYGVNSTEKGDLSSESTVSRIRTEHFPLTLESARPSHTSQYLCASRSNSPLHFGNGTRLTVT.

The CDR3: CASSFTAGATNYGYTF. CDR3 sequence (DNA): TGTGCCAGCAGCTTTACCGCGGGGGCTACTAACTATGGCTACACCTTC. The chain is built from TRBV7-8 and TRBJ1-2; the D gene is possibly TRBD1 (6 bases). The V gene lost 3 bases and the J gene lost 0 bases, with 14 bases spanning the gap. This CDR3 contains 16 residues. Germline loops: CDR1 SGHVS, CDR2 FQNEAQ.

The chain is built from TRBV3-1 (or the pseudogene TRBV3-2) and TRBJ1-2; 7 nucleotides align to TRBD1. Looked up from germline, CDR1 is LGHDT and CDR2 is YNNKEL (reference sequence). The CDR3 extends over 14 amino acids. The trim removed 4 bases at V and 6 bases at J, leaving 8 bases unmatched. The CDR3 protein is CASSLRGLGHGYTF. CDR3 DNA: TGTGCCAGCAGCCTCAGGGGGTTAGGCCATGGCTACACCTTC.

V and J are TRBV7-6 and TRBJ1-1; no firm D call. CDR1 and CDR2 (germline): SGHVS, FNYEAQ. This CDR3 comprises 15 residues. Trimming removed 2 bases from V and 1 base from J, with 11 bases in between. CDR3 loop: CASSLYNTRNTEAFF. The CDR3 nucleotides are TGTGCCAGCAGCTTATATAATACTAGGAACACTGAAGCTTTCTTT. Full variable domain (rest looked up from reference TRBV7-6 and TRBJ1-1): GAGVSQSPRYKVTKRGQDVALRCDPISGHVSLYWYRQALGQGPEFLTYFNYEAQQDKSGLPNDRFSAERPEGSISTLTIQRTEQRDSAMYRCASSLYNTRNTEAFFGQGTRLTVV.

J is TRBJ1-1 and V is TRBV19; D is perhaps TRBD1 (6 bases). Germline CDR1 and CDR2: LNHDA and SQIVND (reference sequence). There are 16 residues in the CDR3. Trimming removed 8 bases at V and 3 bases at J, with 22 bases between. The DNA for the CDR3 is TGTGCCAGTGCCCGCGTTCGGGGGGCCGGAGACACTGAAGCTTTCTTT. This encodes CASARVRGAGDTEAFF.

This chain connects TRBV29-1 to TRBJ1-2; 7 bases align to TRBD1. The germline gives CDR1 SQVTM, CDR2 ANQGSEA. J gave up 6 bases and V 7 bases, and 5 bases lay outside the gene matches. This CDR3 spans 11 amino acids. The CDR3 DNA sequence: TGCAGCGCCGAAGGGACAGATGGCTACACCTTC. This translates into CSAEGTDGYTF.

The chain joins TRBV11-2 to TRBJ1-4; 12 bases match TRBD1. The CDR3 runs 19 residues. The germline CDR1 and CDR2 sequences are SGHAT and FQNNGV. J was trimmed by 0 bases and V by 5 bases; bases with no gene match: 10. The CDR3 here is CASSRTGTGGLATNEKLFF. In DNA form, the CDR3 reads TGTGCCAGCAGCCGAACCGGGACAGGGGGCCTGGCAACTAATGAAAAACTGTTTTTT.

This clone has just a few counts. J is TRBJ1-2 and V is TRBV7-2, with TRBD1 matching over 11 bases. V dropped 5 bases and J dropped 4; count of bases not matched to a gene: 12. The CDR3 extends over 17 amino acids. Germline assignment: CDR1 SGHTA and CDR2 FQGNSA. The CDR3 loop reads CASSPRTGGESGYGYTF. The CDR3 nucleotides are TGTGCCAGCAGCCCAAGGACAGGGGGCGAATCTGGCTATGGCTACACCTTC. The full variable domain, its missing parts supplied by reference TRBV7-2 and TRBJ1-2, is GAGVSQSPSNKVTEKGKDVELRCDPISGHTALYWYRQSLGQGLEFLIYFQGNSAPDKSGLPSDRFSAERTGGSVSTLTIQRTQQEDSAVYLCASSPRTGGESGYGYTFGSGTRLTVV.

V gene TRBV4-1 combines with J gene TRBJ1-4; 8 nucleotides agree with TRBD1. V trimming: 5 bases; J trimming: 7 bases; junction bases outside the gene matches: 6. The CDR3 is 14 residues long. CDR1 and CDR2 (germline): MGHRA, YSYEKL. CDR3 sequence: CASSTGGIGEKLFF. The CDR3 coding sequence is TGCGCCAGCAGCACAGGGGGAATAGGTGAAAAACTGTTTTTT.

CDR3 DNA: TGTGCCAGCAGTTACTCCAACCCCCGGGACAGACTTAACACTGAAGCTTTCTTT. Amino acids: CASSYSNPRDRLNTEAFF. The V gene is TRBV6-2 or TRBV6-3, the J gene TRBJ1-1; 7 bases map to TRBD1. The CDR3 contains 18 residues. Germline V lookup: CDR1 MNHEY, CDR2 SVGEGT. The J segment lost 2 bases and the V segment lost 0 bases, leaving 12 bases of the junction unmatched.

V gene TRBV11-1 combines with J gene TRBJ1-2; D remains ambiguous. This CDR3 is 12 amino acids long. CDR1 is SGHAT and CDR2 is FQDESV in the germline V gene (reference sequence). The V and J ends lost 5 bases and 8 bases respectively, with 12 bases between them. CDR3 amino acids: CASSPNGRGYTF. The CDR3 DNA reads TGTGCCAGCAGCCCTAACGGGAGGGGCTACACCTTC.

The rearrangement links TRBV2 to TRBJ1-5, with D unresolved. There are 15 residues in the CDR3. V dropped 3 bases and J dropped 2 bases, with 11 bases sitting between them. Germline CDR1 SNHLY, CDR2 FYNNEI. This CDR3 reads CASSEGPKGNQPQHF. For the CDR3, the DNA is TGTGCCAGCAGTGAGGGCCCCAAGGGCAATCAGCCCCAGCATTTT.

This clone was counted once. The V and J genes are TRBV5-1 and TRBJ1-2; the match to TRBD1 covers 7 bases. The trim removed 3 bases at V and 4 bases at J, leaving 6 bases unmatched. This CDR3 has 14 residues. Germline assignment: CDR1 SGHRS and CDR2 YFSETQ. The CDR3 loop is CASSYGQETYGYTF. CDR3 nucleotide sequence: TGCGCCAGCAGCTATGGACAGGAGACCTATGGCTACACCTTC.